A selection of T cell receptor beta chains follows, all from one sample in a study of graft-versus-host responses after intestinal transplantation. Profiling relied on immunoSEQ multiplex PCR, and the TCRdb table lists in-frame clones only, not all of them. The top ten clones hold about 0.25% of a sample with more than 90,000 clones, approximately 94% of them seen once. No antigens are known for them. Specimen: unstimulated CD4+ T cells sorted from spleen or lymph node cells, collected before transplant. The receptors were gathered from a human donor who was the organ donor for an intestinal transplant. The CDR3 runs from the conserved cysteine through the conserved F or W. Each record gives: clone size, D gene, J gene, V gene, CDR3 length, CDR3 DNA, CDR3 protein. The D gene is left open where the match is weak. Clone sizes are given selectively: once, few, many, or a class where the clone is expanded.

>NA|TRBD1|TRBJ1-1|TRBV19|14
TGTGCCAGTAACCCTAATATATGGGACAGGAGCGCTTTCTTT
CASNPNIWDRSAFF
>NA|NA|TRBJ2-7|TRBV6-5|13
TGTGCCAGCAGTTCCGGGACCGTGGTCGAGCAGTACTTC
CASSSGTVVEQYF
>NA|NA|TRBJ1-1|TRBV4-1|15
TGCGCCAGCAGCCAAGGTCAAGGGTCCGACACTGAAGCTTTCTTT
CASSQGQGSDTEAFF
>NA|NA|TRBJ2-7|TRBV12-5|11
TGTGCTAGTGGTTTGGATTTCGAGCAGTACTTC
CASGLDFEQYF
>NA|TRBD2|TRBJ2-5|TRBV6-1|15
TGTGCCAGCAGTCACGGACTAGCGTCGGATAAGACCCAGTACTTC
CASSHGLASDKTQYF
>NA|NA|TRBJ2-1|TRBV5-1|14
TGCGCCAGCAGCTTGCAGGCTAGCGTCAATGAGCAGTTCTTC
CASSLQASVNEQFF
>NA|NA|TRBJ2-7|TRBV5-1|11
TGCGCCAGCAGCCCTGGATACGAGCAGTACTTC
CASSPGYEQYF
>NA|TRBD1|TRBJ2-7|TRBV7-9|17
TGTGCCAGCAGCCTTAGGAACGGGCCGGGACAGGGGGACGAGCAGTACTTC
CASSLRNGPGQGDEQYF
>NA|TRBD2|TRBJ2-3|TRBV5-1|18
TGCGCCAGCAGATCCCGACGGTTGGCGGGAGGCAGCACAGATACGCAGTATTTT
CASRSRRLAGGSTDTQYF
>NA|NA|TRBJ2-1|TRBV28|15
TGTGCCAGCGTATCCAGGGGACCTACCTACAATGAGCAGTTCTTC
CASVSRGPTYNEQFF
>NA|NA|TRBJ1-1|TRBV5-4|15
TGTGCCAGCAGCTATCCGGGGACGGGAAACACTGAAGCTTTCTTT
CASSYPGTGNTEAFF
>NA|NA|TRBJ2-2|TRBV27|18
TGTGCCAGCAGTCCGGGACTTTCGAACGTTCTAATGTGGGGGGAGCTGTTTTTT
CASSPGLSNVLMWGELFF
>once|NA|TRBJ2-7|TRBV7-3|15
TGTGCCAGCAGCTGGGGGGACCCAGACTCCTACGAGCAGTACTTC
CASSWGDPDSYEQYF
>once|NA|TRBJ2-7|TRBV30|12
TGTGCCTGGTCCGCACAGGGCTACGAGCAGTACTTC
CAWSAQGYEQYF
>few|NA|TRBJ2-5|TRBV6-5|15
TGTGCCAGCAGTTACTCTATAACAACCCAAGAGACCCAGTACTTC
CASSYSITTQETQYF
>NA|NA|TRBJ2-1|TRBV30|15
TGTGCCTGGAGAGTTAGCGGCGGAGGTTACAATGAGCAGTTCTTC
CAWRVSGGGYNEQFF
>NA|TRBD2|TRBJ2-3|TRBV5-6|15
TGTGCCAGCAGTCTCATAGCGGGCGGCACAGATACGCAGTATTTT
CASSLIAGGTDTQYF
>NA|NA|TRBJ1-1|TRBV5-4|15
TGTGCCAGCAGCCGAAGAACAAGGGGGGAGGCTGAAGCTTTCTTT
CASSRRTRGEAEAFF
>NA|TRBD2|TRBJ2-7|TRBV7-2|15
TGTGCCAGCAGCCCCGGCAGCGGGAGCTCTTACGAGCAGTACTTC
CASSPGSGSSYEQYF
>NA|NA|TRBJ2-3|TRBV5-1|13
TGCGCCAGCAGCTTGGTCGGCACAGATACGCAGTATTTT
CASSLVGTDTQYF
>NA|TRBD2|TRBJ2-5|TRBV13|14
TGTGCCAGCAAGCTAGCGGGAGGGCCGCGGACCCAGTACTTC
CASKLAGGPRTQYF
>once|NA|TRBJ1-2|TRBV20-1|10
TGCAGTGCTAGATTCCAGGGCTACACCTTC
CSARFQGYTF
>NA|NA|TRBJ2-3|TRBV18|14
TGTGCCAGCTCTAGCCGGGAGAGTAGGGATACGCAGTATTTT
CASSSRESRDTQYF
>NA|TRBD1|TRBJ1-4|TRBV18|15
TGTGCCAGCTCGCTCGAGGGACAGTCTAATGAAAAACTGTTTTTT
CASSLEGQSNEKLFF
>NA|NA|TRBJ2-6|TRBV10-2|14
TGCGCCAGCAGTGAACGGGCTGGGGCCAACGTCCTGACTTTC
CASSERAGANVLTF
>once|NA|TRBJ1-1|TRBV18|14
TGTGCCAGCTCACCACCTTGGGAGAACACTGAAGCTTTCTTT
CASSPPWENTEAFF
>NA|NA|TRBJ2-7|TRBV30|12
TGTGCCTGGAGGGCAGGGTTTGACGAGCAGTACTTC
CAWRAGFDEQYF
>NA|TRBD2|TRBJ2-7|TRBV7-2|18
TGTGCCAGCAGCTTCACCGGGACTAGCGGGAGAAAGTCCTACGAGCAGTACTTC
CASSFTGTSGRKSYEQYF
>NA|NA|TRBJ1-5|TRBV30|14
TGTGCCTGGAGTGCACACCTGGGAAATCAGCCCCAGCATTTT
CAWSAHLGNQPQHF
>NA|NA|TRBJ1-2|TRBV6-1|14
TGTGCCAGCAGTCTCCAGGGGATCGGCTATGGCTACACCTTC
CASSLQGIGYGYTF
>NA|NA|TRBJ2-2|TRBV6-1|14
TGTGCCAGCAGTGAGAGGTGGGGGTCCGGGGAGCTGTTTTTT
CASSERWGSGELFF
>NA|TRBD2|TRBJ2-1|TRBV5-1|15
TGCGCCAGTACAAAACTAGCGGGCGAAGACAATGAGCAGTTCTTC
CASTKLAGEDNEQFF
>few|TRBD1|TRBJ1-2|TRBV28|12
TGTGCCACCCATGACAGGGGCTATGGCTACACCTTC
CATHDRGYGYTF
>NA|TRBD1|TRBJ1-5|TRBV7-2|16
TGCGCCAGCAGCTCACGCGGGACAGGAAAGGGACAGCCCCAGCATTTT
CASSSRGTGKGQPQHF
>NA|TRBD2|TRBJ2-3|TRBV5-6|15
TGTGCCAGCAGTCCCGGGACTAGCGTCTTCGATACGCAGTATTTT
CASSPGTSVFDTQYF
>NA|TRBD2|TRBJ2-2|TRBV9|16
TGTGCCAGCAGCGGACGACTAGCGGGAGTGATCGGGGAGCTGTTTTTT
CASSGRLAGVIGELFF
>NA|NA|TRBJ2-7|TRBV19|16
TGTGCCAGTAGTATAAGGTCGGGGAGCGGTCCCTACGAGCAGTACTTC
CASSIRSGSGPYEQYF
>NA|TRBD1|TRBJ1-2|TRBV19|18
TGTGCCAGTAGTATTGACTCCGGGACACTTAGGGGGCCTTATGGCTACACCTTC
CASSIDSGTLRGPYGYTF
>NA|TRBD1|TRBJ1-1|TRBV10-3|14
TGTGCCATCAGGGGGACAGGCTTGAACACTGAAGCTTTCTTT
CAIRGTGLNTEAFF
>NA|TRBD2|TRBJ2-1|TRBV27|16
TGTGCCAGCAGTTTAGGTCTAGCGGGACTACTCAATGAGCAGTTCTTC
CASSLGLAGLLNEQFF
>NA|NA|TRBJ1-4|TRBV4-1|15
TGCGCCAGCAGCCCGGTCGGGCGCTTCGAGGAAAAACTGTTTTTT
CASSPVGRFEEKLFF
>NA|TRBD2|TRBJ2-5|TRBV6-5|15
TGTGCCAGCAGTTACTCTAGCGGGAGAGGCGAGACCCAGTACTTC
CASSYSSGRGETQYF
>NA|NA|TRBJ2-1|TRBV7-6|16
TGTGCCAGCAGCTCCTCCTCGGGGGCAATGGGCAATGAGCAGTTCTTC
CASSSSSGAMGNEQFF
>NA|NA|TRBJ2-1|TRBV2|15
TGTGCCAGCAGTGAAGTGGGGGGCTCCTACAATGAGCAGTTCTTC
CASSEVGGSYNEQFF
>NA|NA|TRBJ2-1|TRBV7-9|8
TGTGCCAGCAGCCCCCAGTTCTTC
CASSPQFF
>NA|NA|TRBJ2-6|TRBV6-5|15
TGTGCCAGCAGTCGGACTCGAACAGGGGCCAACGTCCTGACTTTC
CASSRTRTGANVLTF
>NA|TRBD2|TRBJ2-7|TRBV4-1|15
TGCGCCAGCAGCCAAGGAAGCGGGAGGGGCGGCGAGCAGTACTTC
CASSQGSGRGGEQYF
>NA|NA|TRBJ2-1|TRBV9|15
TGTGCCAGCAGCGTAGTCCCCCGATGGGCTGATGAGCAGTTCTTC
CASSVVPRWADEQFF
>NA|TRBD2|TRBJ2-3|TRBV6-5|15
TGTGCCAGCAGAACGTCCCCCGGGGGGACAGATACGCAGTATTTT
CASRTSPGGTDTQYF
>NA|NA|TRBJ2-5|TRBV11-2|15
TGTGCCAGCAGCTTAGGTCGGGGCCGACAAGAGACCCAGTACTTC
CASSLGRGRQETQYF
>NA|TRBD2|TRBJ2-1|TRBV7-3|15
TGTGCCAGCAGCCCCCAAGCGGGAGGGCCGAGAGAGCAGTTCTTC
CASSPQAGGPREQFF
>NA|TRBD1|TRBJ1-4|TRBV6-1|14
TGTGCCAGCAGCCAGGACAGGGCCTCTGAAAAACTGTTTTTT
CASSQDRASEKLFF
>NA|TRBD1|TRBJ1-5|TRBV7-9|16
TGTGCCAGCAGCCCTTGGACAGGGGATTTTGGTCAGCCCCAGCATTTT
CASSPWTGDFGQPQHF
>NA|NA|TRBJ2-2|TRBV6-5|14
TGTGCCAGCAGTTACTCGTGGGACACCGGGGAGCTGTTTTTT
CASSYSWDTGELFF
>few|TRBD2|TRBJ2-1|TRBV27|14
TGTGCCAGCAGTCCAAGCGGGAGGCCAACGGAGCAGTTCTTC
CASSPSGRPTEQFF
>NA|NA|TRBJ2-7|TRBV6-5|13
TGTGCCAGCAGTTACGCCGCTGGGAACGAGCAGTACTTC
CASSYAAGNEQYF